One sample yielded the 28 T cell receptor beta chains listed below, sequenced in a study of sequential checkpoint blockade in melanoma. TCRdb's copy holds only in-frame clones and misses some; the assay was immunoSEQ multiplex PCR. The sample includes about 5,000 clones, less than 30% of them seen just once. This sample's treatment: randomized to nivolumab then ipilimumab (arm A) or the reverse (arm B). The sample here was tumor tissue (inferred from file names), taken from a patient given nivolumab and ipilimumab in sequence. The receptors come from a human donor with melanoma.

The chain links TRBV25-1 to TRBJ2-5; D is perhaps TRBD1 (6 bases). This CDR3 has 15 residues. The germline V gene encodes CDR1 MGHDK and CDR2 SYGVNS. Deletions cut 2 bases from V and 1 base from J, with 11 bases between. CDR3 residues: CASSEGWDIQETQYF. CDR3 DNA sequence: TGTGCCAGCAGTGAAGGGTGGGACATCCAAGAGACCCAGTACTTC.

The chain joins TRBV29-1 to TRBJ2-1, with TRBD2 as a possible D gene (5 bases). This CDR3 is 14 amino acids long. From germline, CDR1 is SQVTM and CDR2 ANQGSEA. V was trimmed by 0 bases and J by 8 bases, leaving 14 bases between them. The CDR3 spells CSVEDPEAPYEQFF. The CDR3 DNA sequence: TGCAGCGTTGAAGATCCGGAGGCGCCCTATGAGCAGTTCTTC.

This clone is labeled as medium-sized. The chain is built from TRBV6-8 and TRBJ2-1, with D perhaps assigned TRBD1 or TRBD2 (6 bases each). The CDR3 has 18 residues. Looked up from germline, CDR1 is MNHGY and CDR2 is SAAAGT. The V end lost 5 bases, the J end lost 0 bases, and 20 bases lay between the germline ends. CDR3 sequence: CASSVIVGGRLSYNEQFF. CDR3 coding DNA: TGTGCCAGCAGTGTTATCGTAGGGGGGCGCCTCTCCTACAATGAGCAGTTCTTC.

The chain couples TRBV6-8 to TRBJ2-5, with 11 bases identical to TRBD2. J gave up 2 bases and V 5 bases, and 13 bases lay outside the gene matches. Per the germline V gene, CDR1 is MNHGY and CDR2 is SAAAGT. The length of the CDR3 is 18 residues. This CDR3 reads CASSGHIAGGPIQETQYF. The CDR3 bases are TGTGCCAGCAGTGGCCACATAGCGGGAGGGCCCATTCAAGAGACCCAGTACTTC.

V usage is TRBV10-2 and J usage is TRBJ1-2; D call uncertain. V lost 0 bases to trimming and J lost 4 bases, with 12 bases between them. The germline V gene has CDR1 WSHSY and CDR2 SAAADI. This CDR3 is 15 amino acids long. The chain's CDR3 is CASSESRQSGYGYTF. CDR3 DNA: TGCGCCAGCAGTGAGTCACGGCAGTCGGGCTATGGCTACACCTTC.

The V and J genes are TRBV11-3 and TRBJ1-3; D may be TRBD1 (5 bases). Germline V gene sequence: CDR1 SGHNT, CDR2 YENEEA. Deletions cut 3 bases from V and 0 bases from J, with 9 bases between. The CDR3 sequence is 15 residues long. The CDR3 loop is CASSLDTFSGNTIYF. CDR3 in DNA: TGTGCCAGCAGCTTGGACACGTTCTCTGGAAACACCATATATTTT.

DNA for the CDR3: TGTGCCAGCTCACCAGGCGTCAGCAATCAGCCCCAGCATTTT. Amino acid sequence: CASSPGVSNQPQHF. V is TRBV18 and J is TRBJ1-5, with unresolved D. Per germline, CDR1 KGHSH and CDR2 LQKENI. Trimming took off 2 bases at V and 1 base at J, with 6 bases between the two ends. The CDR3 length is 14 residues.

This clone was picked up many times. The rearrangement joins TRBV11-3 to TRBJ2-7; weak D call: TRBD1 (6 bases). CDR3 length: 14 amino acids. Germline CDR1 reads SGHNT; CDR2 reads YENEEA. V was cut by 5 bases and J by 6 bases, with 17 bases left in between. The CDR3 loop is CASSPGRGSTEQYF. DNA of the CDR3: TGTGCCAGCAGCCCCGGCAGGGGAAGTACCGAGCAGTACTTC.

This clone has only a few counts. The chain employs TRBV11-3 and TRBJ2-7, with a tentative D call TRBD2 (6 bases). V lost 3 bases and J lost 0, with 9 bases in between. Germline-derived CDR1 and CDR2 are SGHNT and YENEEA. The CDR3 totals 14 residues. CDR3 sequence: CASSLFSGSYEQYF. The CDR3 DNA sequence: TGTGCCAGCAGCTTGTTTAGCGGCTCCTACGAGCAGTACTTC.

The rearrangement uses TRBV19 and TRBJ1-2; 9 bases fit TRBD1. Germline CDR1 reads LNHDA; CDR2 reads SQIVND (reference sequence). Unmatched junction bases numbered 16, after V lost 6 bases and J lost 2 bases. The CDR3 totals 18 residues. CDR3 sequence reads: CASRTSGTGTVSNYGYTF. The CDR3 DNA is TGTGCCAGTAGAACCTCCGGGACAGGGACGGTGTCGAACTATGGCTACACCTTC.

This chain connects TRBV28 to TRBJ2-7; 11 bases are a match to TRBD2. CDR3 size: 12 residues. V dropped 7 bases and J dropped 4; count of bases not matched to a gene: 0. Germline V gene sequence: CDR1 MDHEN, CDR2 SYDVKM. The CDR3 loop reads CASTSGRYEQYF. Here the CDR3 DNA reads TGTGCCAGCACTAGCGGGAGGTACGAGCAGTACTTC.

Sample share makes this clone large. The rearrangement joins TRBV9 to TRBJ1-3; a weak D match, TRBD1 (5 bases). The CDR3 is 15 residues long. Germline CDR1 SGDLS, CDR2 YYNGEE. Trimming took 2 bases from V and 2 from J, leaving 11 bases between them. Here the CDR3 reads CASSVEPGPGNTIYF. DNA for the CDR3: TGTGCCAGCAGCGTGGAACCAGGGCCTGGAAACACCATATATTTT.

This clone was recorded a few times. This rearrangement joins TRBV9 to TRBJ2-5; D remains ambiguous. The CDR3 length is 14 residues. Germline V gene data show CDR1 as SGDLS and CDR2 as YYNGEE. The V gene lost 0 bases and the J gene lost 6 bases, with 12 bases spanning the gap. The DNA for the CDR3 is TGTGCCAGCAGCGTAGCCAGTTCCGTACAGACCCAGTACTTC. It yields the protein CASSVASSVQTQYF.

This clone was recorded a few times. The chain joins TRBV6-8 to TRBJ1-5, with D uncertain. Trimming cost V 4 bases and J 4 bases, with 5 bases left between them. The CDR3 is made up of 12 amino acids. Germline V gene lookup returns CDR1 MNHGY and CDR2 SAAAGT. CDR3 nucleotide sequence: TGTGCCAGCAGTTTTCCTAATCAGCCCCAGCATTTT. Translation: CASSFPNQPQHF.

This chain joins TRBV19 and TRBJ2-7, with 9 positions matching TRBD1. The CDR3 length is 14 residues. Germline lookup yields CDR1 LNHDA and CDR2 SQIVND (reference sequence). The J segment lost 1 base and the V segment lost 7 bases, leaving 5 bases of the junction unmatched. For the CDR3, the DNA is TGTGCCAGTACCCGGACAGGGGTATCCTACGAGCAGTACTTC. Its translation is CASTRTGVSYEQYF.

This clone appeared a few times. CDR3 loop: CASSDYPSEQYF. CDR3 in DNA: TGTGCCAGCAGTGATTACCCCAGCGAGCAGTACTTC. The V call is TRBV6-8, the J call TRBJ2-7; D is uncertain. The CDR3 loop spans 12 amino acids. Per the germline V gene, CDR1 is MNHGY and CDR2 is SAAAGT. V lost 5 bases and J 6 bases, leaving 11 bases between the germline ends.

Many counts were recorded for this clone. The chain uses TRBV6-8 and TRBJ2-1; D might be TRBD2 (6 bases). The germline gives CDR1 MNHGY, CDR2 SAAAGT. The CDR3 consists of 16 residues. V was cut by 2 bases and J by 0 bases, with 11 bases left in between. The CDR3 DNA sequence: TGTGCCAGCAGTTACCATGTGGACTACTCCTACAATGAGCAGTTCTTC. Its translation: CASSYHVDYSYNEQFF.

The chain couples TRBV15 to TRBJ2-3; tentative D call: TRBD2 (5 bases). This CDR3 is built from 15 residues. V lost 1 base to trimming and J lost 2 bases, with 10 bases between them. The germline V gene has CDR1 LNHNV and CDR2 YYDKDF (reference sequence). The CDR3 sequence: CATSRVGGSTDTQYF. DNA of the CDR3: TGTGCCACCAGCAGAGTTGGCGGGTCCACAGATACGCAGTATTTT.

This clone was seen only a few times. V gene TRBV9 combines with J gene TRBJ2-1; TRBD2 might be the D (7 bases). CDR1 is SGDLS and CDR2 is YYNGEE in the germline V gene. V was shortened by 6 bases and J by 5 bases, with 18 bases between the two germline ends. The CDR3 is 15 amino acids. The CDR3 coding sequence is TGTGCCAGCACCCGGGGGCTAGCGGTAGACAATGAGCAGTTCTTC. Translated: CASTRGLAVDNEQFF. Full variable domain (remainder filled in from reference TRBV9 and TRBJ2-1): DSGVTQTPKHLITATGQRVTLRCSPRSGDLSVYWYQQSLDQGLQFLIQYYNGEERAKGNILERFSAQQFPDLHSELNLSSLELGDSALYFCASTRGLAVDNEQFFGPGTRLTVL.

By share of the sample, this clone is medium-sized (0.01 to 0.1%). The chain has TRBV11-3 and TRBJ1-4; 12 bases are shared with TRBD1. CDR3 length equals 14 residues. CDR1 and CDR2 from the germline V gene are SGHNT and YENEEA. J gave up 11 bases and V 5 bases, and 6 bases lay outside the gene matches. CDR3 loop: CASSRDRGLGKLFF. The CDR3 DNA reads as TGTGCCAGCAGCAGGGACAGGGGGCTAGGGAAACTGTTTTTT.

V and J are TRBV29-1 and TRBJ1-2; D perhaps matches TRBD1 (6 bases). The CDR3 loop spans 17 amino acids. CDR1 SQVTM and CDR2 ANQGSEA come from the germline V gene. V lost 5 bases to trimming and J lost 3 bases, with 25 bases between them. The CDR3 DNA is TGCAGCGTTTGGGGAGGACTGGGACAAGGAGGTGACTATGGCTACACCTTC. Amino acids: CSVWGGLGQGGDYGYTF. The complete variable domain, with remaining parts taken from reference TRBV29-1 and TRBJ1-2, reads SAVISQKPSRDICQRGTSLTIQCQVDSQVTMMFWYRQQPGQSLTLIATANQGSEATYESGFVIDKFPISRPNLTFSTLTVSNMSPEDSSIYLCSVWGGLGQGGDYGYTFGSGTRLTVV.

The chain couples TRBV6-8 to TRBJ2-5, with 7 bases fitting TRBD2. This CDR3 spans 12 amino acids. The trim removed 5 bases at V and 5 bases at J, leaving 2 bases unmatched. CDR1 MNHGY and CDR2 SAAAGT come from the germline V gene. The CDR3 DNA reads as TGTGCCAGCAGTAACGGGGGGGAGACCCAGTACTTC. Residues: CASSNGGETQYF.

This clone was seen more than once but under ten times. The V gene is TRBV29-1, the J gene TRBJ2-2, with 12 bases lining up with TRBD2. Per germline, CDR1 SQVTM and CDR2 ANQGSEA. The CDR3 is 14 residues long. V lost 7 bases to trimming and J lost 2 bases; unmatched junction nucleotides: 2. The CDR3 is CSGGLAGNTGELFF. In DNA, the CDR3 is TGCAGCGGGGGACTAGCGGGTAACACCGGGGAGCTGTTTTTT.

The sample holds many counts of this clone. The chain is built from TRBV11-3 and TRBJ1-1; D is perhaps TRBD1 (5 bases). V gave up 7 bases and J gave up 2 bases, with 17 bases separating them. The CDR3 has 15 residues. Germline CDR1 and CDR2: SGHNT and YENEEA. CDR3 DNA: TGTGCCAGCAACCGGGACTCAAACACTAACACTGAAGCTTTCTTT. Its translation is CASNRDSNTNTEAFF. The full variable domain, its missing parts supplied by reference TRBV11-3 and TRBJ1-1, is EAGVVQSPRYKIIEKKQPVAFWCNPISGHNTLYWYLQNLGQGPELLIRYENEEAVDDSQLPKDRFSAERLKGVDSTLKIQPAELGDSAVYLCASNRDSNTNTEAFFGQGTRLTVV.

This clone appeared a few times. This chain uses TRBV6-8 with TRBJ1-3, with a weak D call TRBD1 (6 bases). Per the germline V gene, CDR1 is MNHGY and CDR2 is SAAAGT. The CDR3 is 15 amino acids. The V and J ends lost 2 bases and 0 bases respectively, with 8 bases between them. CDR3 residues: CASSYGGSSGNTIYF. The CDR3 DNA follows: TGTGCCAGCAGTTACGGGGGCAGCTCTGGAAACACCATATATTTT.

V gene TRBV14 combines with J gene TRBJ2-3; 11 nucleotides agree with TRBD2. Losses at the gene ends were 4 bases for V and 5 bases for J; bases not matched to a gene: 11. Germline V gene lookup returns CDR1 SGHDN and CDR2 FVKESK. The CDR3 runs 17 residues. CDR3 residues: CASSRPTLAGAGDTQYF. In DNA form, the CDR3 reads TGTGCCAGCAGCCGACCAACACTAGCGGGAGCCGGAGATACGCAGTATTTT.

This clone was counted only a few times. CDR3 in amino acids: CASSSRASADEQFF. As DNA, the CDR3 is TGTGCCAGCAGTTCCCGCGCATCCGCTGATGAGCAGTTCTTC. The rearrangement uses TRBV6-8 and TRBJ2-1; D is unresolved. Germline loops: CDR1 MNHGY, CDR2 SAAAGT. The length of the CDR3 is 14 residues. The V gene lost 4 bases and the J gene lost 8 bases, with 15 bases spanning the gap.

This clone was picked up many times. This chain links TRBV11-3 with TRBJ2-7, with D perhaps matching TRBD1 or TRBD2 (5 bases each). Trimming cost V 3 bases and J 1 base, with 16 bases left between them. The CDR3 is made up of 16 amino acids. CDR1 is SGHNT, CDR2 YENEEA, per germline. This CDR3 reads CASSLRGRAGSYEQYF. In DNA, the CDR3 is TGTGCCAGCAGCTTGAGGGGTCGGGCAGGGTCCTACGAGCAGTACTTC.